This T cell receptor (beta chain) was identified in a study of regulatory T cells in long-lasting Graves disease. Study details: Disease was considered persistent Graves' disease after over 5 years of antithyroid drugs (with positive TSH receptor antibodies). Whole-study results and caveats: New patients shared fewer public clonotypes (approximately 1,000) than persistent patients did (roughly 2,600).

With iRepertoire HTBI primers and Arm-PCR of CDR3 regions, TCR beta libraries were built. TCRdb analysed the multiplex PCR reads with MiXCR anew, one entry per CDR3 protein. The profile covers 650,000 to 850,000 distinct CDR3 sequences, with about 32% appearing a single time and roughly 41% taken by the ten largest. CDR3 length equals 14 residues. Germline-derived CDR1 and CDR2 are LGHDT and YNNKEL (reference sequence). Between the trimmed V and J ends, which lost 4 bases and 5 bases, there was a span of 12 bases. This clonotype has more than one count but fewer than ten. What it recognizes is unknown. Time point of the sample: persistent/refractory GD, antithyroid drugs over 5 years with positive TRAb. The TCR library used RNA extracted from PBMCs.

The sequence derives from a female donor with Graves disease. The sequences come from peripheral blood mononuclear cells (PBMCs), collected when the disease was refractory, from a patient treated with antithyroid drugs. This rearrangement joins TRBV3-1 to TRBJ1-5, with D unclear. This CDR3 is CASSPPGAYQPQHF. The DNA for the CDR3 is TGTGCCAGCAGCCCCCCCGGCGCATATCAGCCCCAGCATTTT.